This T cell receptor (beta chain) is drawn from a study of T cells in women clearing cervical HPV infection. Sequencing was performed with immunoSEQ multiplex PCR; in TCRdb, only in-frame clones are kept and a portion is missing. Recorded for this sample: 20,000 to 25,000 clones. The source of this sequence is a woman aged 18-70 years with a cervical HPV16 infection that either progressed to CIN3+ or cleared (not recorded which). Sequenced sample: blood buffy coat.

CDR3 in amino acids: CASSLAGNSYEQYF. CDR3 bases read: TGTGCCAGCAGCTTGGCAGGGAACTCCTACGAG. The chain carries TRBV5-6 and TRBJ2-7; possibly TRBD1 for D (5 bases). The read ends 3 residues early relative to the CDR3; the germline J gene fills the gap. Trimming shortened V by 0 bases and J by 0 bases, and 7 bases separated the two germline ends. CDR1 and CDR2 (germline): SGHDT, YYEEEE. There are 14 residues in the CDR3.